This TCR beta chain derives from a study of blood T cells in healthy people across ages. The CDR3 loop spans 13 amino acids. Germline CDR1 reads SGDLS; CDR2 reads YYNGEE. Alongside a J-beta primer mix, a sample-barcoded 5' primer served in a second PCR lasting about 7 to 12 cycles. From the 5' RACE reads, TCRdb called clonotypes with MiXCR, one entry per CDR3 protein. The data hold approximately 780,000 distinct CDR3 sequences, with roughly 24% observed a single time. In terms of origin and age, donors were healthy Caucasian individuals from Russia aged roughly 6 to 95. The data also belong to a second study, concerning T cells of mothers and their children. That source adds: Similar thymic selection effects on TCR recombination output appear in pairs, both related and unrelated. Biologically related mothers and children overlapped slightly more than unrelated pairs, a non-significant difference.

The clonotype comes from a boy younger than 18 in good health. The rearrangement joins TRBV9 to TRBJ2-5; D remains unclear. The end of the DNA aligns better with TRBJ2-1, so the J call may be wrong. The sequencing sample was made of blood. The CDR3 DNA follows: TGTGCCAGCAGCGTAGGACCAGGCGATGAGCAGTTCTTC. Its translation: CASSVGPGDEQFF.